This T cell receptor beta chain was recorded in a study of human T cells and chemical hapten exposure. TCRdb re-called the RACE reads with MiXCR, one entry per CDR3 protein. Of about 400,000 distinct CDR3 sequences detected, 6% to 7% appear once; the ten largest clones hold over 5.5%. V was shortened by 1 base and J by 5 bases, with 11 bases between the two germline ends. CDR1 is LGHDT and CDR2 is YNNKEL in the germline V gene (reference sequence). This CDR3 spans 14 amino acids. Time point given: patch test 2, 6 weeks after DPC sensitization. The treatment is: therapeutic diphenylcyclopropenone sensitization with weekly scalp DPC. Someone pulled total RNA out of unfractionated whole blood. The sample holds a few counts of this clonotype.

Sequencing was performed on whole blood, taken in connection with sensitization to the hapten diphenylcyclopropenone (DPC). This receptor was identified in a woman aged 18 to 35 with alopecia areata. Some clones in this sample may be carry-over from other donors' samples. V gene TRBV3-1 combines with J gene TRBJ1-1; D may be TRBD1 (5 bases). The CDR3, as DNA: TGTGCCAGCAGCCAAGCCTCTGGGGGAACTGAAGCTTTCTTT. Encoded protein: CASSQASGGTEAFF.